What follows are 19 T cell receptor beta chains derived from one specimen sequenced in a study of blood T cells in healthy people across ages (dated by TCRdb to the mid-2010s). Library prep was done by 5' RACE. Data came from an Illumina HiSeq 2500. A second roughly 6 to 12 cycle PCR used a sample-barcoded 5' primer and a J-beta primer mix. TCRdb took the public reads, trimmed them with fastp at Q25, ran MiXCR for clone calling and kept in-frame beta chains. Here each entry gathers all rows of one CDR3 protein and keeps the most common genes and DNA. The sample table contains about 760,000 distinct CDR3 sequences; only one count was recorded for roughly 56% of them. The ten largest clonotypes hold 20% to 30% of the sample. The sequenced sample was blood. The receptors here all came from a man aged 40-49 years in good health.

J is TRBJ1-1 and V is TRBV4-2, with unresolved D. Germline values: CDR1 LGHNA, CDR2 YNFKEQ. Trimming pared 5 bases from V and 4 bases from J, leaving 14 bases between. The CDR3 is made up of 14 amino acids. The CDR3 DNA reads as TGTGCCAGCAGCTCCGAGTCAGGCGGCACTGAAGCTTTCTTT. Protein product: CASSSESGGTEAFF.

This chain links TRBV11-3 with TRBJ2-1; the match to TRBD1 covers 7 bases. This CDR3 comprises 14 residues. J was trimmed by 9 bases and V by 5 bases; bases with no gene match: 10. Germline CDR1 is SGHNT and CDR2 is YENEEA. DNA for the CDR3: TGTGCCAGCAGCCTCCGGACAGGATTCAGTGAGCAGTTCTTC. Translation gives CASSLRTGFSEQFF. The complete variable domain, with remaining parts taken from reference TRBV11-3 and TRBJ2-1, reads EAGVVQSPRYKIIEKKQPVAFWCNPISGHNTLYWYLQNLGQGPELLIRYENEEAVDDSQLPKDRFSAERLKGVDSTLKIQPAELGDSAVYLCASSLRTGFSEQFFGPGTRLTVL.

This sequence joins TRBV10-3 and TRBJ2-1, with a tentative D call TRBD2 (6 bases). CDR3 size: 16 residues. The germline V gene has CDR1 ENHRY and CDR2 SYGVKD. Trimming pared 5 bases from V and 7 bases from J, leaving 21 bases between. Here the CDR3 reads CAISYRTGVGGNEQFF. The CDR3 DNA reads as TGTGCCATCAGTTATAGGACGGGAGTCGGCGGTAATGAGCAGTTCTTC.

The chain combines TRBV7-9 with TRBJ1-2; 8 bases match TRBD1. CDR1 and CDR2 from the germline V gene are SEHNR and FQNEAQ (reference sequence). The CDR3 is 14 amino acids. J lost 3 bases, V lost 5 bases, and 5 bases had no gene match. CDR3 sequence (DNA): TGTGCCAGCAGCCGTACAGGGGGAGACTATGGCTACACCTTC. It is translated as CASSRTGGDYGYTF.

The chain uses TRBV12-3 or TRBV12-4 and TRBJ2-4; 9 nucleotides line up with TRBD1. The better agreement between TRBJ2-7 and the DNA end casts doubt on the J call. The CDR3 contains 16 residues. Here the CDR3 reads CASSLTGTGRLYEQYF. The CDR3 region has the DNA TGTGCCAGCAGTTTGACCGGGACAGGGAGACTTTACGAGCAGTACTTC.

The CDR3 DNA sequence: TGTGCCAGGGAGGGGGGCCAGAGAGGGCCCCTCCACTTT. Protein sequence: CAREGGQRGPLHF. This sequence joins TRBV2 and TRBJ1-6; possibly TRBD1 for D (6 bases). Trimming removed 9 bases at V and 13 bases at J, with 19 bases between. The V gene's germline CDR1 is SNHLY and CDR2 FYNNEI. The CDR3 is 13 amino acids. Together with reference TRBV2 and TRBJ1-6, the CDR3 gives the full variable domain: EPEVTQTPSHQVTQMGQEVILRCVPISNHLYFYWYRQILGQKVEFLVSFYNNEISEKSEIFDDQFSVERPDGSNFTLKIRSTKLEDSAMYFCAREGGQRGPLHFGNGTRLTVT.

This rearrangement joins TRBV5-8 to TRBJ1-5; the D gene is possibly TRBD1 (6 bases). Trimming pared 2 bases from V and 0 bases from J, leaving 12 bases between. CDR1 and CDR2 from the germline V gene are SGHTS and YDEGEE. This CDR3 comprises 16 residues. The CDR3 bases are TGTGCCAGCAGCTTTTTGGACAGACATAGCAATCAGCCCCAGCATTTT. Encoded protein: CASSFLDRHSNQPQHF.

The chain carries TRBV20-1 and TRBJ1-6, with D possibly TRBD1 on 6 matching bases. CDR1 and CDR2 (germline): DFQATT, SNEGSKA (reference sequence). The CDR3 consists of 16 residues. V gave up 0 bases and J gave up 9 bases, with 18 bases separating them. Here the CDR3 reads CSARDSQTTRGSPLHF. The CDR3 DNA is TGCAGTGCTAGAGATTCACAGACTACCAGGGGTTCACCCCTCCACTTT.

The V gene is TRBV7-9, the J gene TRBJ2-7; the match to TRBD1 covers 10 bases. CDR3 length: 15 amino acids. Per the germline V gene, CDR1 is SEHNR and CDR2 is FQNEAQ (reference sequence). With 3 bases clipped from V and 3 bases from J, the junction kept 5 bases outside the gene matches. The CDR3 spells CASSLGQGKFYEQYF. The DNA of the CDR3 is TGTGCCAGCAGCTTGGGACAGGGGAAGTTCTACGAGCAGTACTTC.

The chain employs TRBV19 and TRBJ2-3; tentative D call: TRBD2 (5 bases). Germline assignment: CDR1 LNHDA and CDR2 SQIVND (reference sequence). Trimming shortened V by 3 bases and J by 2 bases, and 9 bases separated the two germline ends. CDR3 length: 14 residues. The CDR3 protein is CASSIEGNTDTQYF. Written as DNA, the CDR3 is TGTGCCAGTAGTATTGAGGGAAACACAGATACGCAGTATTTT. Full variable domain (missing parts from reference TRBV19 and TRBJ2-3): DGGITQSPKYLFRKEGQNVTLSCEQNLNHDAMYWYRQDPGQGLRLIYYSQIVNDFQKGDIAEGYSVSREKKESFPLTVTSAQKNPTAFYLCASSIEGNTDTQYFGPGTRLTVL.

CDR3 bases: TGTGCCAGCAGTTCCCGGACTAGCGGGAGGCGTAGCAATGAGCAGTTCTTC. Its protein product is CASSSRTSGRRSNEQFF. The J gene is TRBJ2-1, the V gene TRBV6-2 or TRBV6-3, with TRBD2 identical over 14 bases. With V trimmed by 4 bases and J by 6 bases, 8 bases remained unmatched. Germline V gives CDR1 MNHEY, CDR2 SVGEGT. The CDR3 is 17 amino acids.

In its sample, this clonotype was seen once. This chain links TRBV6-6 with TRBJ2-7; TRBD2 agrees at 9 bases. Germline lookup yields CDR1 MNHNY and CDR2 SVGAGI (reference sequence). The CDR3 has 15 residues. The junction had 7 bases not matched to a gene; V was cut back by 2 bases and J by 5 bases. This CDR3 is CASSYLMGLADEQYF. The CDR3 DNA reads as TGTGCCAGCAGTTACCTTATGGGACTAGCAGACGAGCAGTACTTC.

This clonotype was seen only a few times. This chain uses TRBV25-1 with TRBJ2-1; the match to TRBD1 covers 7 bases. Germline V gene lookup returns CDR1 MGHDK and CDR2 SYGVNS. V lost 3 bases to trimming and J lost 4 bases; unmatched junction nucleotides: 12. The CDR3 has 17 residues. Written as DNA, the CDR3 is TGTGCCAGCAGTGATGTCCCCCGGGACAGCTTTTACAATGAGCAGTTCTTC. Encoded protein: CASSDVPRDSFYNEQFF.

V gene TRBV7-9 combines with J gene TRBJ2-1; no reliable D call. The CDR3 sequence is 15 residues long. V shed 5 bases and J shed 3 bases, with 14 bases lying between them. Germline V gene data show CDR1 as SEHNR and CDR2 as FQNEAQ (reference sequence). The CDR3 DNA reads as TGTGCCAGCAGCGAACCCAGCGTGAACTACAATGAGCAGTTCTTC. Protein product: CASSEPSVNYNEQFF.

The chain is built from TRBV7-9 and TRBJ1-1, with 7 bases that match TRBD1. The germline CDR1 and CDR2 sequences are SEHNR and FQNEAQ (reference sequence). V lost 6 bases to trimming and J lost 0 bases; unmatched junction nucleotides: 4. The CDR3 runs 14 residues. CDR3 residues: CASSPGQMNTEAFF. As DNA, the CDR3 is TGTGCCAGCAGTCCGGGACAGATGAACACTGAAGCTTTCTTT.

With regard to this clonotype: One end of the junction does not line up with germline, which may come from a read error. This chain joins TRBV29-1 and TRBJ2-7; 7 bases are a match to TRBD2. The J call could be wrong; TRBJ2-1 is a better fit for the DNA end. The V gene's germline CDR1 is SQVTM and CDR2 ANQGSEA. The CDR3 has 13 amino acids. The CDR3: CSVEAPLANGQFF. CDR3 bases: TGCAGCGTTGAGGCCCCACTAGCGAATGGGCAGTTCTTC.

The V gene is TRBV12-3 or TRBV12-4, the J gene TRBJ2-3, with unresolved D. This CDR3 contains 15 residues. V shed 1 base and J shed 4 bases, with 12 bases lying between them. The CDR3 here is CASSLVTTWPDTQYF. Written as DNA, the CDR3 is TGTGCCAGCAGTTTAGTTACCACATGGCCAGATACGCAGTATTTT.

The CDR3, as DNA: TGCAGCGTTGCACGGAAGGGGTATGGCTACACCTTC. It encodes CSVARKGYGYTF. The rearrangement links TRBV29-1 to TRBJ1-2, with D perhaps TRBD1 (5 bases). Trimming stripped 4 bases from V and 5 bases from J, with 11 bases between. The germline V gene has CDR1 SQVTM and CDR2 ANQGSEA. CDR3 length equals 12 residues.

This clonotype came up a few times. This chain uses TRBV7-9 with TRBJ2-7; D is unresolved. This CDR3 has 13 residues. With 1 base removed from V and 2 bases from J, the gap between germline ends came to 6 bases. Germline V gene sequence: CDR1 SEHNR, CDR2 FQNEAQ (reference sequence). The DNA for the CDR3 is TGTGCCAGCAGCTTAGTGGGCGCCTACGAGCAGTACTTC. Translation gives CASSLVGAYEQYF.